The 28 T cell receptor beta chains below were found in one sample sequenced in a study of T cells in Graves' hyperthyroidism and ophthalmopathy. Amplified TCR beta CDR3 regions came from RNA transcripts. The HTBI set primed first-round TCR CDR3 RT-PCR. One entry per CDR3 protein results from TCRdb running MiXCR on the multiplex PCR reads. The sample carries about 210,000 distinct CDR3 sequences, over 15% recorded once. Sequencing used blood. These receptors originate from a man in his forties or fifties with Graves' hyperthyroidism.

The chain uses TRBV5-1 and TRBJ2-2, with 8 bases identical to TRBD1. The CDR3 runs to 16 residues. Germline values: CDR1 SGHRS, CDR2 YFSETQ. The V and J ends lost 5 bases and 4 bases, in that order; junction bases with no gene match: 10. The CDR3, as DNA: TGCGCCAGCAGAGAACGAGGACAGGGCGGCACCGGGGAGCTGTTTTTT. Encoded protein: CASRERGQGGTGELFF.

This clonotype was found many times. CDR3 bases: TGCAGTGCTAGAGCCGACATTCACATGGCTGAAGCTTTCTTT. Protein product: CSARADIHMAEAFF. The chain combines TRBV20-1 with TRBJ1-1; D is undetermined. CDR3 length equals 14 residues. V was pared by 1 base and J by 6 bases, with 15 bases between. Germline lookup yields CDR1 DFQATT and CDR2 SNEGSKA (reference sequence).

The chain links TRBV6-1 to TRBJ1-6; perhaps TRBD1 as D (5 bases). V was clipped by 2 bases and J by 8 bases, with 10 bases between them. CDR1 is MNHNS, CDR2 SASEGT, per germline. This CDR3 comprises 14 residues. The DNA for the CDR3 is TGTGCCAGCAGTGAACGGGGGACGGATTCACCCCTCCACTTT. It encodes CASSERGTDSPLHF.

As to this clonotype: One junction end disagrees with the germline gene, perhaps due to a read error. The CDR3 here is CSTRGAGGSEQYF. The CDR3 DNA reads TGCAGTACTAGGGGGGCGGGAGGGTCCGAGCAGTACTTC. The chain has TRBV20-1 and TRBJ2-7; 9 bases match TRBD2. This CDR3 has 13 residues. The germline CDR1 and CDR2 sequences are DFQATT and SNEGSKA (reference sequence).

V and J are TRBV19 and TRBJ1-2; 12 bases agree with TRBD1. Trimming at V came to 5 bases and at J to 6 bases, leaving 4 bases not matched to a gene. Germline assignment: CDR1 LNHDA and CDR2 SQIVND (reference sequence). The CDR3 sequence is 14 residues long. CDR3 DNA sequence: TGTGCCAGTAGTGGGACAGGGGGCTCAAATGGCTACACCTTC. Encoded protein: CASSGTGGSNGYTF.

This rearrangement joins TRBV9 to TRBJ1-1, with a tentative D call TRBD1 (5 bases). CDR1 and CDR2 from the germline V gene are SGDLS and YYNGEE. CDR3 length: 14 amino acids. V lost 4 bases and J 3 bases, leaving 13 bases between the germline ends. The CDR3 loop is CASSPFPGHTEAFF. CDR3 DNA sequence: TGTGCCAGCAGCCCATTTCCAGGGCACACTGAAGCTTTCTTT.

There are many counts of this clonotype. This sequence joins TRBV5-1 and TRBJ1-5, with D unclear. The length of the CDR3 is 13 residues. The germline V gene encodes CDR1 SGHRS and CDR2 YFSETQ. V lost 5 bases and J lost 3, with 9 bases in between. The CDR3 DNA reads TGCGCCAGCAGAGAACAATTCAATCAGCCCCAGCATTTT. Its translation: CASREQFNQPQHF.

Comment on this clonotype: Given a much more abundant clone one base away, this may be a read error. The chain recombines TRBV11-2 with TRBJ2-3; 11 positions match TRBD1. Germline assignment: CDR1 SGHAT and CDR2 FQNNGV. This CDR3 spans 17 amino acids. In DNA, the CDR3 is TGTGCCAGCAGCACCGGGACAGGGGGATCTAGCACAGGTACGCAGTATTTT. Translation gives CASSTGTGGSSTGTQYF. The whole variable domain, filled in from reference TRBV11-2 and TRBJ2-3, reads EAGVAQSPRYKIIEKRQSVAFWCNPISGHATLYWYQQILGQGPKLLIQFQNNGVVDDSQLPKDRFSAERLKGVDSTLKIQPAKLEDSAVYLCASSTGTGGSSTGTQYFGPGTRLTVL.

A few counts support this clonotype. This chain connects TRBV6-5 to TRBJ2-3, with TRBD2 matching 7 bases. V trimming: 0 bases; J trimming: 3 bases; junction bases outside the gene matches: 12. The V gene's germline CDR1 is MNHEY and CDR2 SVGAGI. The CDR3 is made up of 18 amino acids. In DNA, the CDR3 is TGTGCCAGCAGTTACTCGACCCCCGGACTAGAGGATACAGATACGCAGTATTTT. Amino acids: CASSYSTPGLEDTDTQYF.

This clonotype has at least ten counts. The chain combines TRBV11-1 with TRBJ2-5, with TRBD1 matching 7 bases. Germline CDR1 reads SGHAT; CDR2 reads FQDESV (reference sequence). This CDR3 is 14 amino acids long. With 5 bases clipped from V and 3 bases from J, the junction kept 6 bases outside the gene matches. The CDR3 nucleotides read TGTGCCAGCAGCCCAACCGACAGGGAAGAGACCCAGTACTTC. This sequence encodes CASSPTDREETQYF.

This clonotype was seen at least ten times. The chain is built from TRBV27 and TRBJ2-7, with 7 bases lining up with TRBD1. The CDR3 length is 14 residues. The ends lost 5 bases at V and 2 bases at J; junction bases unmatched: 6. Germline V gene sequence: CDR1 MNHEY, CDR2 SMNVEV (reference sequence). The CDR3 here is CASSPSGQPYEQYF. The CDR3 region has the DNA TGTGCCAGCAGTCCCTCGGGACAGCCCTACGAGCAGTACTTC.

The chain uses TRBV6-2 or TRBV6-3 and TRBJ2-7; TRBD2 aligns across 7 bases. V lost 2 bases and J lost 5; bases outside the gene matches: 0. The CDR3 spans 12 residues. Per the germline V gene, CDR1 is MNHEY and CDR2 is SVGEGT. The DNA for the CDR3 is TGTGCCAGCAGTTACGCGGGGGACGAGCAGTACTTC. It encodes CASSYAGDEQYF.

This clonotype was seen a few times. The genes are TRBV20-1 and TRBJ2-2; the D gene is possibly TRBD2 (7 bases). CDR3 length equals 14 residues. V was pared by 1 base and J by 4 bases, with 10 bases between. The V gene's germline CDR1 is DFQATT and CDR2 SNEGSKA (reference sequence). The CDR3 sequence: CSARGAGATGELFF. The CDR3 DNA follows: TGCAGTGCTAGAGGGGCGGGGGCCACCGGGGAGCTGTTTTTT.

Concerning this clonotype: A junction end diverges from the germline sequence, so it may reflect a read error. This chain links TRBV5-1 with TRBJ2-3; 9 positions match TRBD2. The germline V gene encodes CDR1 SGHRS and CDR2 YFSETQ. This CDR3 spans 15 amino acids. CDR3 sequence: CASSVSGTSTDTQYF. The DNA for the CDR3 is TGCGCCAGCAGCGTGTCCGGGACTAGCACTGATACGCAGTATTTT.

This clonotype was counted a few times. The chain employs TRBV11-3 and TRBJ2-6, with D perhaps TRBD1 (5 bases). This CDR3 is 15 amino acids long. Looked up from germline, CDR1 is SGHNT and CDR2 is YENEEA. V lost 5 bases and J 4 bases, leaving 12 bases between the germline ends. Here the CDR3 DNA reads TGTGCCAGCAGCACCAGGGTGGCCGGGGCCAACGTCCTGACTTTC. Amino acids: CASSTRVAGANVLTF.

A few counts support this clonotype. The chain is built from TRBV10-3 and TRBJ2-7; possibly TRBD1 for D (6 bases). The CDR3 is made up of 16 amino acids. The ends were cut back, 3 bases at V and 7 bases at J, with 22 bases in the middle. Germline V gives CDR1 ENHRY, CDR2 SYGVKD. Here the CDR3 reads CAISESRTIKRGEQYF. The CDR3 nucleotides read TGTGCCATCAGTGAATCCCGAACGATAAAGAGGGGGGAGCAGTACTTC.

This clonotype was picked up many times. This chain links TRBV3-1 with TRBJ2-1; a weak D match, TRBD1 (6 bases). With 2 bases removed from V and 7 bases from J, the gap between germline ends came to 15 bases. The CDR3 runs to 15 residues. CDR1 and CDR2 from the germline V gene are LGHDT and YNNKEL (reference sequence). CDR3 nucleotides: TGTGCCAGCAGCCAACACCAACTAGGGGGTAATGAGCAGTTCTTC. As protein: CASSQHQLGGNEQFF.

This clonotype appeared many times. The chain uses TRBV12-3 or TRBV12-4 and TRBJ2-2; possibly TRBD1 for D (6 bases). Deletions cut 6 bases from V and 4 bases from J, with 15 bases between. The CDR3 covers 15 residues. The CDR3 nucleotides are TGTGCCAGCAGCCCCCGGGACAAGAGCACCGGGGAGCTGTTTTTT. The encoded protein is CASSPRDKSTGELFF.

The J gene is TRBJ2-7, the V gene TRBV28, with D perhaps matching TRBD1 (5 bases). Germline CDR1 reads MDHEN; CDR2 reads SYDVKM. Trimming cost V 7 bases and J 7 bases, with 11 bases left between them. The CDR3 runs 11 residues. The CDR3 region is CASNAGREQYF. The CDR3 coding sequence is TGTGCCAGCAACGCAGGGCGGGAGCAGTACTTC.

This clonotype was counted many times. The chain recombines TRBV6-1 with TRBJ2-7; either TRBD1 or TRBD2 may fit D (5 bases each). Per the germline V gene, CDR1 is MNHNS and CDR2 is SASEGT. Trimming removed 8 bases at V and 3 bases at J, with 17 bases between. The CDR3 is 14 amino acids. The CDR3 coding sequence is TGTGCCAGCGGAAAATGGGACGGAATCTACGAGCAGTACTTC. Its translation is CASGKWDGIYEQYF.

The chain joins TRBV4-3 to TRBJ1-2; TRBD1 is a possible D gene (5 bases). Trimming left V 0 bases short and J 8 bases short, with 13 bases between. There are 14 residues in the CDR3. The germline gives CDR1 LGHNA, CDR2 YSLEER. This CDR3 is CASSQDRGARGYTF. In nucleotides, the CDR3 is TGCGCCAGCAGCCAAGATAGGGGTGCTCGAGGCTACACCTTC.

This clonotype was recorded at least ten times. The rearrangement links TRBV20-1 to TRBJ2-7, with D perhaps matching TRBD2 (6 bases). Trimming cost V 0 bases and J 5 bases, with 17 bases left between them. The CDR3 is 15 amino acids. Looked up from germline, CDR1 is DFQATT and CDR2 is SNEGSKA (reference sequence). The CDR3 loop reads CSARDQRPGSDEQYF. CDR3 nucleotides: TGCAGTGCTAGAGATCAACGCCCCGGGAGCGACGAGCAGTACTTC.

As for this clonotype: Since a much larger clone is just one base distant, this may be a read error. The chain joins TRBV10-3 to TRBJ2-1, with 7 bases lining up with TRBD2. Per the germline V gene, CDR1 is ENHRY and CDR2 is SYGVKD. CDR3 length: 15 residues. Trimming removed 3 bases from V and 4 bases from J; junction bases left unmatched: 6. CDR3 bases: TGTGCCATCAGTGAAATAGCGGGCTTTTACAATGAGCAGTTCTTC. It specifies CAISEIAGFYNEQFF.

This clonotype has at least ten counts. This chain uses TRBV6-4 with TRBJ1-1; perhaps TRBD1 as D (6 bases). The germline V and J ends were trimmed by 5 bases and 4 bases, with 11 bases remaining between them. Per germline, CDR1 MRHNA and CDR2 SNTAGT. This CDR3 has 13 residues. Written as DNA, the CDR3 is TGTGCCAGCAGTTCAGGGGTCGGCACTGAAGCTTTCTTT. This encodes CASSSGVGTEAFF.

This clonotype was recorded at least ten times. This chain links TRBV11-1 with TRBJ2-1; 7 nucleotides match TRBD2. Germline CDR1 reads SGHAT; CDR2 reads FQDESV (reference sequence). V lost 5 bases, J lost 8 bases, and 9 bases stayed unmatched. The CDR3 is 14 residues long. The CDR3 DNA sequence: TGTGCCAGCAGCCCCATGCGGGGGAAGGATGAGCAGTTCTTC. It encodes CASSPMRGKDEQFF.

This clonotype has just a few counts. V and J are TRBV19 and TRBJ2-1; 7 positions agree with TRBD2. This CDR3 is built from 14 residues. The V and J ends lost 6 bases and 2 bases, in that order; junction bases with no gene match: 4. Germline V lookup: CDR1 LNHDA, CDR2 SQIVND (reference sequence). The CDR3 nucleotides are TGTGCCAGTAGGGGGCGGGAGCCCTACAATGAGCAGTTCTTC. Encoded protein: CASRGREPYNEQFF.

The chain recombines TRBV11-3 with TRBJ2-3; 13 positions match TRBD2. Trimming at V came to 6 bases and at J to 4 bases, leaving 10 bases not matched to a gene. CDR1 is SGHNT, CDR2 YENEEA, per germline. CDR3 size: 17 residues. This CDR3 is CASRKTGLAGVSDTQYF. The CDR3 bases are TGTGCCAGCAGAAAAACCGGACTAGCGGGAGTATCAGATACGCAGTATTTT. Full variable domain (outside the CDR3, taken from reference TRBV11-3 and TRBJ2-3): EAGVVQSPRYKIIEKKQPVAFWCNPISGHNTLYWYLQNLGQGPELLIRYENEEAVDDSQLPKDRFSAERLKGVDSTLKIQPAELGDSAVYLCASRKTGLAGVSDTQYFGPGTRLTVL.

This clonotype was detected only a few times. The V gene is TRBV5-5, the J gene TRBJ2-1; D not certain. From germline, CDR1 is SGHKS and CDR2 YYEKEE (reference sequence). The V end lost 2 bases, the J end lost 0 bases, and 9 bases lay between the germline ends. The CDR3 consists of 15 residues. The CDR3 DNA is TGTGCCAGCAGCTTATTACAGACCTCCTACAATGAGCAGTTCTTC. As protein: CASSLLQTSYNEQFF.